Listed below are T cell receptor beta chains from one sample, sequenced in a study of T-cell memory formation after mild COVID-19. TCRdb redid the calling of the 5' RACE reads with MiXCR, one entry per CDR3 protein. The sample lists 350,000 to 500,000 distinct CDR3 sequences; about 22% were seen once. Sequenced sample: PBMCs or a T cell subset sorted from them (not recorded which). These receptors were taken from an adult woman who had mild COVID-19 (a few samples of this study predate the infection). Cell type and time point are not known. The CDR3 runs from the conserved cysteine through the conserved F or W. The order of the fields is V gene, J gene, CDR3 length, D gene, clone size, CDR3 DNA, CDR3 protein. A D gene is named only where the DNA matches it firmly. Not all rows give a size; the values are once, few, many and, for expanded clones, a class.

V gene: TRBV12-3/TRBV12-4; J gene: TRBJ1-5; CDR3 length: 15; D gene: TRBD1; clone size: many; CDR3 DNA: TGTGCCAGCAGTTTCGGGACAGGGGGCAATCAGCCCCAGCATTTT; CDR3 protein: CASSFGTGGNQPQHF
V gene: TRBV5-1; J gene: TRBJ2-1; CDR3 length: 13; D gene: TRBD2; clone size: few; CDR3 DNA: TGCGCCAGCAGGTGGGGGAGGGACAATGAGCAGTTCTTC; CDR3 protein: CASRWGRDNEQFF
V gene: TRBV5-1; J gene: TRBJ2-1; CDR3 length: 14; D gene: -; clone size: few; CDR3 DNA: TGCGCCAGCAGCTGGGTTATCGGGAACAATGAGCAGTTCTTC; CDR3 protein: CASSWVIGNNEQFF
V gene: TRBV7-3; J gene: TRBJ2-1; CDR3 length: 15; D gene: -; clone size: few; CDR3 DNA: TGTGCCAGCAGCTTAAACGGACTCCCCTCTAACGAGCAGTTCTTC; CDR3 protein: CASSLNGLPSNEQFF
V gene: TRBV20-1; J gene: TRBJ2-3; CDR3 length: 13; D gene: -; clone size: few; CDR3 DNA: TGCAGTGCCCCTCATACTAGCACAGATACGCAGTATTTT; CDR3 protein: CSAPHTSTDTQYF
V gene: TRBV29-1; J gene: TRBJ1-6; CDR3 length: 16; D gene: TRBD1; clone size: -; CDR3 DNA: TGCAGCGTGTCAACAGCCGGGACAGGGGATAATTCACCCCTCCACTTT; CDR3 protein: CSVSTAGTGDNSPLHF
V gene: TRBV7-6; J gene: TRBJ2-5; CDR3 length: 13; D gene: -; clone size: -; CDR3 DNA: TGTGCCAGCAGCTTAATCGGGAGAGAGACCCAGTACTTC; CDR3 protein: CASSLIGRETQYF
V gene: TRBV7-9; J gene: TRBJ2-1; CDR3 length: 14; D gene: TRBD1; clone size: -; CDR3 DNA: TGTGCCAGCAGCTTTCAGGGGGCGCGAAATGAGCAGTTCTTC; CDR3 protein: CASSFQGARNEQFF
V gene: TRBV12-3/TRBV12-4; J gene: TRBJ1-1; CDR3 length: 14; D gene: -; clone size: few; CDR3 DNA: TGTGCCAGCAGTTTGGGGTGGATGGATGGTTCAGCTTTCTTT; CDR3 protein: CASSLGWMDGSAFF
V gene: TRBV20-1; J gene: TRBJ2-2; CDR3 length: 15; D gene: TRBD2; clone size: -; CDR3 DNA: TGCAGTGCTAGAAAAGCGGGAGGAGGAACCGGGGAGCTGTTTTTT; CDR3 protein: CSARKAGGGTGELFF
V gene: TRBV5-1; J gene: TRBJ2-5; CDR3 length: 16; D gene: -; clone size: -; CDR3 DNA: TGCGCCAGCAGCTATCAGGCGCAGGGGACCCAAGAGACCCAGTACTTC; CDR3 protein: CASSYQAQGTQETQYF
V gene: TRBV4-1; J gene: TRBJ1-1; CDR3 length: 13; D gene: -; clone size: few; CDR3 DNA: TGCGCCAGCAGCCAAGGCTCGGGCACTGAAGCTTTCTTT; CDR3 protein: CASSQGSGTEAFF
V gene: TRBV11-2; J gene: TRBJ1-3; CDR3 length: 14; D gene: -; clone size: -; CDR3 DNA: TGTGCCAGCAGCTTTACAGGGTACGGAAACACCATATATTTT; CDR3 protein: CASSFTGYGNTIYF
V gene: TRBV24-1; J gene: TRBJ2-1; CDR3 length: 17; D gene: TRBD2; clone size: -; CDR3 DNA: TGTGCCACCAGTGACCCGGGGCTAGCGGGTGACTACAATGAGCAGTTCTTC; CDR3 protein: CATSDPGLAGDYNEQFF
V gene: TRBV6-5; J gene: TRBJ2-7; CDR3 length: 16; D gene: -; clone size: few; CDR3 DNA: TGTGCCAGCACAGGCCTTGCGGAGCACGGATCCTACGAGCAGTACTTC; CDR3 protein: CASTGLAEHGSYEQYF
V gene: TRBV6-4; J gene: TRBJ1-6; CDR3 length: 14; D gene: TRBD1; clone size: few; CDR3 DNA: TGTGCCAGCAGTGCCTCAGGGGGCAATTCACCCCTCCACTTT; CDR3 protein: CASSASGGNSPLHF
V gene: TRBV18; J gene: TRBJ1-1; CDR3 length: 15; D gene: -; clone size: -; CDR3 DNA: TGTGCCAGCTCACAGGGTAAGATCATGAACACTGAAGCTTTCTTT; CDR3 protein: CASSQGKIMNTEAFF
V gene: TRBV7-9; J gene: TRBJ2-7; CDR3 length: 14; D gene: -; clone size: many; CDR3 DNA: TGTGCCAGCAGCTTAGAGGGGGGGCCTTACGAGCAGTACTTC; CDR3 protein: CASSLEGGPYEQYF
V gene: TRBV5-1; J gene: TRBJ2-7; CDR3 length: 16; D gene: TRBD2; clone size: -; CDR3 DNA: TGCGCCAGCAGCTCCTCCGGGACTAGCGGGAGCCACGAGCAGTACTTC; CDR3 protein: CASSSSGTSGSHEQYF
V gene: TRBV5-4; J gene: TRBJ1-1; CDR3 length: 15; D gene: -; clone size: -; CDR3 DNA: TGTGCCAGCAGCTTGGGTTGGCCGGGGGGCACTGAAGCTTTCTTT; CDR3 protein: CASSLGWPGGTEAFF
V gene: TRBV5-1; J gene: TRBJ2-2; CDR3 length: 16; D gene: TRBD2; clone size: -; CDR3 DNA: TGCGCCAGCAGCCCGAGACTAGCGGGGGGCACCGGGGAGCTGTTTTTT; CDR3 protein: CASSPRLAGGTGELFF
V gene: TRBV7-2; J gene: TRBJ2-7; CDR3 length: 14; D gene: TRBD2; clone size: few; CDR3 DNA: TGTGCCAGCAGCTTTAGCGGGGGCACCTACGAGCAGTACTTC; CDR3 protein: CASSFSGGTYEQYF
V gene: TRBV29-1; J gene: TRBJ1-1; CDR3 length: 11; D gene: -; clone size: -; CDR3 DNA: TGCAGCGTTGCAGGTGTGACTGAAGCTTTCTTT; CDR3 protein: CSVAGVTEAFF
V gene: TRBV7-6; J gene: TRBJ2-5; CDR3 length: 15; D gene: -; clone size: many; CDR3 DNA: TGTGCCAGCAGCTTAGGCTTTAAGACGGGGGAGACCCAGTACTTC; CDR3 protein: CASSLGFKTGETQYF
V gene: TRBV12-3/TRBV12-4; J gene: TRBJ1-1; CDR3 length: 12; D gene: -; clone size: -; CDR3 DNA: TGTGCCAGCAGTTTAGGGGAGGCTGAAGCTTTCTTT; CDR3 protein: CASSLGEAEAFF
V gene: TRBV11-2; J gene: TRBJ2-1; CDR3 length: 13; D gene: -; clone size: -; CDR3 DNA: TGTGCCAGCAGCCTTGCGCACGCCAATGAGCAGTTCTTC; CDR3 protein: CASSLAHANEQFF
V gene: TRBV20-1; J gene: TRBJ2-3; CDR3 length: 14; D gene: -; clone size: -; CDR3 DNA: TGCAGTGCTAGAGGCGGGATCGTGACAGATACGCAGTATTTT; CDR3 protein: CSARGGIVTDTQYF
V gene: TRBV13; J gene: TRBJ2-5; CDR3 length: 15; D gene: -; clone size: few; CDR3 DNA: TGTGCCAGCAGCTTAGCCGAGAACAGCGAAGAGACCCAGTACTTC; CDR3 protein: CASSLAENSEETQYF
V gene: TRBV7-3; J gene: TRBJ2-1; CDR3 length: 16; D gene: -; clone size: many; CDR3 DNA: TGTGCCAGCAGCTTAACTAGCTCTACCTACTACAATGAGCAGTTCTTC; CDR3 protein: CASSLTSSTYYNEQFF
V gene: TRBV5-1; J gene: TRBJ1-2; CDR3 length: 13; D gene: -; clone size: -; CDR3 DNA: TGCGCCAGCAGCCAGGGAGCTAACTATGGCTACACCTTC; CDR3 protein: CASSQGANYGYTF
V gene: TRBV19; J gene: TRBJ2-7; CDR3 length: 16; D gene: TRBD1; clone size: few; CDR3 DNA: TGTGCCACCAGCCGGGGGGACAGGGGATTTGGCGACGAGCAGTACTTC; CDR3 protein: CATSRGDRGFGDEQYF
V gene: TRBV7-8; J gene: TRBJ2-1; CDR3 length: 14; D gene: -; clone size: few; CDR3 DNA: TGTGCCAGCAGCTTAGCGAGGGGGGGTAATGAGCAGTTCTTC; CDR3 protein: CASSLARGGNEQFF
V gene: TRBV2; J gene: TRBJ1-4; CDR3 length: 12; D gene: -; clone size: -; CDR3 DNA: TGTGCCACCTCGGGGGCCAATGAAAAACTGTTTTTT; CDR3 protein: CATSGANEKLFF
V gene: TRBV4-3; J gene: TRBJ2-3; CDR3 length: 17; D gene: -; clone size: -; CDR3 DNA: TGCGCCAGCAGCCAATTATTCGTCAGGGAATTGCCAGATACGCAGTATTTT; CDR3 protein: CASSQLFVRELPDTQYF
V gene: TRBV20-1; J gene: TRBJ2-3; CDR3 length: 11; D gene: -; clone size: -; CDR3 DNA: TGCAGTGCTACTAAGGCGGATACGCAGTATTTT; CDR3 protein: CSATKADTQYF
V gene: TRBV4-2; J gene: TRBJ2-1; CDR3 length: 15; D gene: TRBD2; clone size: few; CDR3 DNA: TGTGCCAGCAGCCAACATTTCCTAGCGGGGTTGGAGCAGTTCTTC; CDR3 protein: CASSQHFLAGLEQFF
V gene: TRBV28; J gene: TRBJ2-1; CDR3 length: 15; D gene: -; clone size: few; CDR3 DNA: TGTGCCAGCATATGGGAGAGGAGGGCTTACAGTGAGCAGTTCTTC; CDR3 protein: CASIWERRAYSEQFF
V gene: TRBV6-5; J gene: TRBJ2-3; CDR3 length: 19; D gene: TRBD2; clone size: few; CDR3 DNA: TGTGCCAGCAGCCCAGGGACTAGCGGGCCCGAAAGGCGCACAGATACGCAGTATTTT; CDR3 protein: CASSPGTSGPERRTDTQYF
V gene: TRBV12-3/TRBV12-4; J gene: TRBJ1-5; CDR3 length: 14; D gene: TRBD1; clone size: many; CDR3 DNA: TGTGCCAGCAGTTCCGGGACAGGCAATCAGCCCCAGCATTTT; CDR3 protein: CASSSGTGNQPQHF
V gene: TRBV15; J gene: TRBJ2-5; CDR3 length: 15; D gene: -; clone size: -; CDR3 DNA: TGTGCCACCAGCAGAGCGGGGGTTGAACAAGAGACCCAGTACTTC; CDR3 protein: CATSRAGVEQETQYF
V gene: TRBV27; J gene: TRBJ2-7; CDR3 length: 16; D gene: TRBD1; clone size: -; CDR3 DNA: TGTGCCAGCAGTTCCCCCGACAGGGAAAGCTCCTACGAGCAGTACTTC; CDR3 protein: CASSSPDRESSYEQYF
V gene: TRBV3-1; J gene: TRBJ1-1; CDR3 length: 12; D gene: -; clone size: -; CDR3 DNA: TGTGCCAGCAGTCATCCTGGAGGGGGAGCTTTCTTT; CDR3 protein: CASSHPGGGAFF
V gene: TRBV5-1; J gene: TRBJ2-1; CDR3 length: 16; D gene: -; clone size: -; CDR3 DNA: TGCGCCAGCAGCTTGGTGGCTAGCGCGACCTACAATGAGCAGTTCTTC; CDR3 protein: CASSLVASATYNEQFF
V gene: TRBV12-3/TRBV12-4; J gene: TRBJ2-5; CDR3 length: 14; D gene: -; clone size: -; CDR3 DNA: TGTGCCAGCAGTTTGCTATCCACTGGAGAGACCCAGTACTTC; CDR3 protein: CASSLLSTGETQYF
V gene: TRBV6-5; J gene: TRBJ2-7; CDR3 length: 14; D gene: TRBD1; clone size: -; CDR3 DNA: TGTGCCAGCAGTGGGACAGGGGCGGCCTACGAGCAGTACTTC; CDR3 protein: CASSGTGAAYEQYF
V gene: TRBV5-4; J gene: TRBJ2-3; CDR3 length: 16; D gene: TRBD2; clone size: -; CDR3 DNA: TGTGCCAGCAGCTGGGCTAGCGGGGGGGCCCGGGATACGCAGTATTTT; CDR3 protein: CASSWASGGARDTQYF